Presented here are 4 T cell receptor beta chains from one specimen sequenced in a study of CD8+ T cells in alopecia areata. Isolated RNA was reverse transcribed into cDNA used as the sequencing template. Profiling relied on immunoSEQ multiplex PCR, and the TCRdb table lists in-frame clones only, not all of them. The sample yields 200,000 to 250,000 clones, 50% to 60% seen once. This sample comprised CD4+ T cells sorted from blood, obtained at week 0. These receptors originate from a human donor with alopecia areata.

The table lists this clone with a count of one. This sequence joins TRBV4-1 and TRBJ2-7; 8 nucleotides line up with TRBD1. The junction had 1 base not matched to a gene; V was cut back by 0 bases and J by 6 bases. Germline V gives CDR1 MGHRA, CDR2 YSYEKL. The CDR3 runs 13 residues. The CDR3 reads CASSQDRGREQYF. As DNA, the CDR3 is TGCGCCAGCAGCCAAGACAGGGGGCGCGAGCAGTACTTC.

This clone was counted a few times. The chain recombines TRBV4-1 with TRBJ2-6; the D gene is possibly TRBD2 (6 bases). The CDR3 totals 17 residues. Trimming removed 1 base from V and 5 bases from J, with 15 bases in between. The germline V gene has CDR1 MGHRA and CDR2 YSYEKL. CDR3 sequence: CASSQVLAGFRANVLTF. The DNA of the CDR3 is TGCGCCAGCAGCCAAGTACTGGCGGGGTTCCGGGCCAACGTCCTGACTTTC.

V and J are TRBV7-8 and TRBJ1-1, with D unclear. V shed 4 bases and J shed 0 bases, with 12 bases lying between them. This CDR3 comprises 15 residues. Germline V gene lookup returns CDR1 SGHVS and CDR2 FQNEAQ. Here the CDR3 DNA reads TGTGCCAGCAGCTGGATTATGGGTCTGAACACTGAAGCTTTCTTT. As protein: CASSWIMGLNTEAFF.

This CDR3 reads CASSSPGGQADPLHF. Written as DNA, the CDR3 is TGTGCCAGCAGCTCCCCTGGGGGACAGGCTGATCCCCTCCACTTT. V is TRBV5-6 and J is TRBJ1-6; 8 bases are a match to TRBD1. The CDR3 is 15 amino acids. The V gene end was trimmed by 3 bases and the J gene end by 13 bases; junction bases not matched to a gene: 12. The V gene's germline CDR1 is SGHDT and CDR2 YYEEEE. Combining the CDR3 with reference TRBV5-6 and TRBJ1-6 gives the whole variable domain DAGVTQSPTHLIKTRGQQVTLRCSPKSGHDTVSWYQQALGQGPQFIFQYYEEEERQRGNFPDRFSGHQFPNYSSELNVNALLLGDSALYLCASSSPGGQADPLHFGNGTRLTVT.